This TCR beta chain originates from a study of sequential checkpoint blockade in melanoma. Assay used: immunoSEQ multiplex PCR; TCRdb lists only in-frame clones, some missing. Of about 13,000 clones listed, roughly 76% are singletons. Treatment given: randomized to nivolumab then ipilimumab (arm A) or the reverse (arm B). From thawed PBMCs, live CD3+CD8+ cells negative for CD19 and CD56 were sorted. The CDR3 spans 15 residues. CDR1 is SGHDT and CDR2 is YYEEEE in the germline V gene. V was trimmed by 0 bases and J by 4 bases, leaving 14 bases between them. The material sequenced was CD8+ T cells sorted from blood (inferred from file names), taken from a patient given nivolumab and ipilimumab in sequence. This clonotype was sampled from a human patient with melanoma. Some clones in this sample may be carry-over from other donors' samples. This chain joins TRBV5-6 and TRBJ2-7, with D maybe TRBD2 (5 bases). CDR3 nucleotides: TGTGCCAGCAGCTTGGAGGGCCGCCGGAGGTACGAGCAGTACTTC. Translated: CASSLEGRRRYEQYF.